Following are 18 T cell receptor beta chains from one sample sequenced in a study of early T cells in non-severe SARS-CoV-2 infection. TCRdb reprocessed the 5' RACE reads via MiXCR and lists one record per CDR3 protein. This sample has fewer than 30,000 distinct CDR3 sequences, with 5.3% found just once. Material for sequencing was whole blood. These receptors came from an adult who was a healthcare worker with PCR-confirmed SARS-CoV-2 infection or an uninfected control (not recorded which).

This clonotype was recorded many times. This chain connects TRBV13 to TRBJ2-7; 7 bases are shared with TRBD2. V shed 7 bases, J shed 2 bases, and the junction held 14 bases outside the gene matches. This CDR3 spans 16 amino acids. Germline loops: CDR1 PRHDT, CDR2 FYEKMQ (reference sequence). The CDR3 loop reads CASNPQRAGLTYEQYF. The CDR3, as DNA: TGTGCCAGCAATCCGCAACGAGCGGGACTCACCTACGAGCAGTACTTC.

This clonotype was recorded a few times. The chain carries TRBV27 and TRBJ1-2; D is ambiguous. This CDR3 contains 17 residues. The V end lost 3 bases, the J end lost 5 bases, and 22 bases lay between the germline ends. The germline V gene has CDR1 MNHEY and CDR2 SMNVEV (reference sequence). CDR3 sequence reads: CASSFRGSGFSRYGYTF. The CDR3 DNA reads as TGTGCCAGCAGTTTCCGAGGTTCGGGCTTTTCACGATATGGCTACACCTTC.

V usage is TRBV12-3 or TRBV12-4 and J usage is TRBJ1-6; TRBD1 aligns across 7 bases. Trimming at V came to 5 bases and at J to 6 bases, leaving 10 bases not matched to a gene. The length of the CDR3 is 16 residues. CDR3 in amino acids: CASSPTGQIFNSPLHF. CDR3 nucleotide sequence: TGTGCCAGCAGTCCTACGGGACAGATCTTTAATTCACCCCTCCACTTT.

The sample holds many counts of this clonotype. The rearrangement uses TRBV13 and TRBJ2-1; TRBD1 matches at 8 bases. V lost 5 bases to trimming and J lost 1 base; unmatched junction nucleotides: 10. CDR1 and CDR2 (germline): PRHDT, FYEKMQ (reference sequence). The CDR3 is 17 residues long. The CDR3 bases are TGTGCCAGCAGCCCAAGGCCCGGACAGGGATCCTACAATGAGCAGTTCTTC. It specifies CASSPRPGQGSYNEQFF.

This clonotype appeared many times. The rearrangement links TRBV5-1 to TRBJ2-5; D is uncertain. There are 14 residues in the CDR3. Germline V lookup: CDR1 SGHRS, CDR2 YFSETQ. V was clipped by 4 bases and J by 5 bases, with 15 bases between them. The CDR3 reads CASSPQDLGETQYF. The CDR3 DNA sequence: TGCGCCAGCAGCCCGCAGGATCTTGGGGAGACCCAGTACTTC.

There are many counts of this clonotype. The chain links TRBV7-3 to TRBJ2-1; tentatively, D is TRBD2 (5 bases). Germline assignment: CDR1 SGHTA and CDR2 FQGTGA. The CDR3 length is 13 residues. Trimming left V 0 bases short and J 8 bases short, with 8 bases between. This CDR3 reads CASSLTRADEQFF. The CDR3 nucleotides are TGTGCCAGCAGCTTAACGAGGGCCGATGAGCAGTTCTTC. Full variable domain (missing parts from reference TRBV7-3 and TRBJ2-1): GAGVSQTPSNKVTEKGKYVELRCDPISGHTALYWYRQSLGQGPEFLIYFQGTGAADDSGLPNDRFFAVRPEGSVSTLKIQRTERGDSAVYLCASSLTRADEQFFGPGTRLTVL.

This clonotype was seen ten or more times. J is TRBJ1-2 and V is TRBV20-1; 9 positions match TRBD1. Germline CDR1 reads DFQATT; CDR2 reads SNEGSKA (reference sequence). V was clipped by 3 bases and J by 4 bases; unmatched bases: 6. The CDR3 totals 14 residues. CDR3 coding DNA: TGCAGTGCTAGCGGGACAGGGCGCGGCTATGGCTACACCTTC. Translated: CSASGTGRGYGYTF.

This clonotype was counted ten times or more. The rearrangement uses TRBV28 and TRBJ2-7; a possible D gene is TRBD2 (5 bases). The CDR3 covers 14 residues. CDR1 is MDHEN, CDR2 SYDVKM, per germline. Trimming left V 7 bases short and J 0 bases short, with 13 bases between. The CDR3 DNA sequence: TGTGCCAGCACCAGGACTCTACCCTCCTACGAGCAGTACTTC. As protein: CASTRTLPSYEQYF.

The chain couples TRBV29-1 to TRBJ2-2; D call uncertain. The CDR3 consists of 14 residues. With 4 bases removed from V and 1 base from J, the gap between germline ends came to 10 bases. Germline CDR1 is SQVTM and CDR2 is ANQGSEA. The CDR3 DNA follows: TGCAGCGTTGTTCTGCAGATGAACACCGGGGAGCTGTTTTTT. This translates into CSVVLQMNTGELFF.

This clonotype was detected ten times or more. V gene TRBV7-6 combines with J gene TRBJ2-1; 9 bases agree with TRBD2. This CDR3 has 15 residues. Germline CDR1 SGHVS, CDR2 FNYEAQ. Trimming cost V 5 bases and J 9 bases; bases outside gene matches: 11. This CDR3 reads CASSTRTSVPVEQFF. The CDR3 nucleotides read TGTGCCAGCAGCACCCGGACTAGCGTACCGGTTGAGCAGTTCTTC.

This clonotype was seen ten or more times. This chain links TRBV5-1 with TRBJ2-7; D is possibly TRBD1 (6 bases). Germline-derived CDR1 and CDR2 are SGHRS and YFSETQ. This CDR3 has 15 residues. Trimming cost V 1 base and J 1 base, with 12 bases left between them. The CDR3 DNA reads as TGCGCCAGCAGCTTGATTGGACAGATTTCCTACGAGCAGTACTTC. This codes for CASSLIGQISYEQYF.

This clonotype was seen at least ten times. The rearrangement links TRBV29-1 to TRBJ2-2, with 8 bases aligning to TRBD2. J was trimmed by 4 bases and V by 6 bases; bases with no gene match: 7. In germline, CDR1 is SQVTM, CDR2 ANQGSEA. The CDR3 length is 14 residues. This chain's CDR3 is CSVSGTSSTGELFF. The CDR3 region has the DNA TGCAGCGTGTCGGGGACTAGTAGCACCGGGGAGCTGTTTTTT.

The sample holds many counts of this clonotype. The chain recombines TRBV6-6 with TRBJ1-4, with TRBD1 matching over 9 bases. This CDR3 has 12 residues. Germline CDR1 and CDR2: MNHNY and SVGAGI (reference sequence). V lost 10 bases, J lost 5 bases, and 2 bases stayed unmatched. The CDR3: CAIGQGNEKLFF. As DNA, the CDR3 is TGTGCCATCGGACAGGGGAATGAAAAACTGTTTTTT.

This clonotype was counted ten times or more. This chain joins TRBV7-2 and TRBJ2-7; 11 nucleotides align to TRBD2. J lost 3 bases, V lost 0 bases, and 7 bases had no gene match. The CDR3 consists of 17 residues. Per the germline V gene, CDR1 is SGHTA and CDR2 is FQGNSA. The CDR3 DNA is TGTGCCAGCAGCTTAGCCGTGACTAGCGGGAATGGCTACGAGCAGTACTTC. Translation: CASSLAVTSGNGYEQYF.

This clonotype has just a few counts. This sequence joins TRBV20-1 and TRBJ2-7, with 7 positions matching TRBD1. CDR1 is DFQATT and CDR2 is SNEGSKA in the germline V gene (reference sequence). V lost 7 bases and J lost 5; bases outside the gene matches: 8. The CDR3 is 12 residues long. CDR3 loop: CSETDRLNEQYF. CDR3 DNA: TGCAGTGAGACGGACAGGCTTAACGAGCAGTACTTC.

A remark on this clonotype: Being one base from a much bigger clone, this may be a read error. In DNA form, the CDR3 reads TGTGCCAGCAGAGAAGCCCGACTAGCGGGAGGCGAGCAGTACTTC. Protein: CASREARLAGGEQYF. The gene calls are TRBV2 and TRBJ2-7; 13 nucleotides agree with TRBD2. From germline, CDR1 is SNHLY and CDR2 FYNNEI. The length of the CDR3 is 15 residues.

This clonotype appeared many times. J is TRBJ2-7 and V is TRBV20-1, with 9 bases fitting TRBD2. Germline CDR1 and CDR2: DFQATT and SNEGSKA (reference sequence). With 5 bases clipped from V and 3 bases from J, the junction kept 8 bases outside the gene matches. This CDR3 has 14 amino acids. This chain's CDR3 is CSAGPSGTYYEQYF. Written as DNA, the CDR3 is TGCAGTGCTGGCCCTAGCGGGACTTACTACGAGCAGTACTTC.

This clonotype was counted ten times or more. The V call is TRBV7-9, the J call TRBJ2-3; 9 nucleotides agree with TRBD2. There are 18 residues in the CDR3. CDR1 is SEHNR and CDR2 is FQNEAQ in the germline V gene (reference sequence). Trimming took 0 bases from V and 4 from J; bases not matched to a gene: 11. This CDR3 is CASSLASASGIVADTQYF. The CDR3 DNA reads as TGTGCCAGCAGCTTAGCGTCGGCTAGCGGGATAGTAGCAGATACGCAGTATTTT.